This TCR beta chain emerged from a study of response to subunit inactivated influenza vaccine. Study-wide results and caveats: Authors suggested few new T cells are recruited by each seasonal influenza vaccination.

Germline V gives CDR1 ENHRY, CDR2 SYGVKD. The CDR3 totals 14 residues. Trimming cost V 5 bases and J 3 bases; bases outside gene matches: 3. One entry per CDR3 protein, called by TCRdb with MiXCR from the RT-PCR reads. The data show approximately 480,000 distinct CDR3 sequences, approximately 9.9% seen once. This clonotype has just a few counts. Antigen: not known. The chain is built from TRBV10-3 and TRBJ1-5; 8 positions match TRBD1. This sequence originates from a man aged 50 or older who received an inactivated influenza vaccine. This material consisted of PBMCs from blood, taken around seven weeks after vaccination. The CDR3 DNA reads TGTGCCATCAGTCAGACAGGGGTCAATCAGCCCCAGCATTTT. This sequence encodes CAISQTGVNQPQHF.